These 21 T cell receptor beta chains came from one sample sequenced in a study of T cell responses to AZD1222 COVID-19 vaccine (dated by TCRdb to the early 2020s). The time point label corresponds to: baseline before first vaccination. Library method: the immunoSEQ multiplex PCR assay. As stored in TCRdb, this immuneACCESS dataset retains in-frame rearrangements with V and J assigned. A fraction of the clones does not appear; measured against another copy, unresolved V genes explain less than half of the discrepancy, and the remainder lacks a known reason. This sample lists 65,000 or so clones; roughly 84% were detected once. The ten largest clones capture roughly 10% of the sample. Source: peripheral blood, taken on day 0 of AZD1222 vaccination. The receptors come from an adult in good health.

V is TRBV7-3 and J is TRBJ1-6; D is possibly TRBD1 (6 bases). CDR3 length: 13 amino acids. V was pared by 5 bases and J by 9 bases, with 11 bases between. From germline, CDR1 is SGHTA and CDR2 FQGTGA. This CDR3 is CASSLQGGSPLHF. CDR3 sequence (DNA): TGTGCCAGCAGCCTACAGGGAGGTTCACCCCTCCACTTT.

This clone has more than one count but fewer than ten. The J gene is TRBJ1-2, the V gene TRBV4-1; 9 bases fit TRBD1. Trimming cost V 4 bases and J 2 bases; bases outside gene matches: 5. Per the germline V gene, CDR1 is MGHRA and CDR2 is YSYEKL. The CDR3 has 15 residues. CDR3 coding DNA: TGCGCCAGCAGCCGGACAACAGGGGGCAACTATGGCTACACCTTC. This codes for CASSRTTGGNYGYTF.

This clone was counted a single time. This chain connects TRBV10-3 to TRBJ1-2, with D perhaps TRBD1 (6 bases). The CDR3 covers 14 residues. V was clipped by 3 bases and J by 10 bases, with 18 bases between them. Germline V gene data show CDR1 as ENHRY and CDR2 as SYGVKD. The CDR3: CAISDYEEQGDYTF. CDR3 sequence (DNA): TGTGCCATCAGTGACTATGAAGAACAGGGAGACTACACCTTC.

The chain employs TRBV7-2 and TRBJ2-3; 12 nucleotides line up with TRBD2. This CDR3 is built from 15 residues. CDR1 SGHTA and CDR2 FQGNSA come from the germline V gene. Unmatched junction bases numbered 1, after V lost 3 bases and J lost 3 bases. DNA for the CDR3: TGTGCCAGCAGCTTCCTAGCGGGGGGGACAGATACGCAGTATTTT. Its translation is CASSFLAGGTDTQYF.

This sequence joins TRBV18 and TRBJ1-3; maybe TRBD1 (5 bases). This CDR3 contains 16 residues. Trimming pared 3 bases from V and 1 base from J, leaving 13 bases between. Germline V gives CDR1 KGHSH, CDR2 LQKENI. Written as DNA, the CDR3 is TGTGCCAGCTCACCTAGTGGGGCCTTTTCTGGAAACACCATATATTTT. Its translation: CASSPSGAFSGNTIYF.

The J gene is TRBJ1-2, the V gene TRBV10-3; 7 bases map to TRBD1. The CDR3 consists of 13 residues. Germline CDR1 ENHRY, CDR2 SYGVKD. The ends lost 6 bases at V and 6 bases at J; junction bases unmatched: 7. CDR3: CAIRDRAGNGYTF. The DNA of the CDR3 is TGTGCCATCAGAGACAGGGCGGGGAATGGCTACACCTTC.

This sequence joins TRBV5-6 and TRBJ1-2; D not certain. This CDR3 contains 15 residues. Between the trimmed V and J ends, which lost 2 bases and 8 bases, there was a span of 19 bases. CDR1 and CDR2 from the germline V gene are SGHDT and YYEEEE. For the CDR3, the DNA is TGTGCCAGCAGCTTCCAGATGATGGGGTTCCGGGGCTACACCTTC. As protein: CASSFQMMGFRGYTF.

This clone has only one observation. The chain carries TRBV30 and TRBJ2-7, with 12 positions matching TRBD2. The CDR3 consists of 13 residues. Trimming removed 8 bases from V and 10 bases from J; junction bases left unmatched: 12. Germline CDR1 is GTSNPN and CDR2 is SVGIG (reference sequence). The CDR3 is CARMASGGAKQYF. The CDR3 region has the DNA TGTGCCCGCATGGCTAGCGGGGGGGCGAAACAGTACTTC. Together with reference TRBV30 and TRBJ2-7, the CDR3 gives the full variable domain: SQTIHQWPATLVQPVGSPLSLECTVEGTSNPNLYWYRQAAGRGLQLLFYSVGIGQISSEVPQNLSASRPQDRQFILSSKKLLLSDSGFYLCARMASGGAKQYFGPGTRLTVT.

The chain combines TRBV9 with TRBJ1-2; a weak D match, TRBD1 (5 bases). CDR1 and CDR2 (germline): SGDLS, YYNGEE. The CDR3 spans 15 residues. Trimming pared 3 bases from V and 8 bases from J, leaving 20 bases between. The CDR3 coding sequence is TGTGCCAGCAGCGCCACTGGGGGAACAATTGGGGGCTACACCTTC. Translation: CASSATGGTIGGYTF.

The chain links TRBV12-3 or TRBV12-4 to TRBJ2-2; maybe TRBD2 (6 bases). This CDR3 is 12 amino acids long. V was clipped by 6 bases and J by 6 bases, with 8 bases between them. This CDR3 is CASRPSAGELFF. In DNA form, the CDR3 reads TGTGCCAGCAGGCCTAGCGCCGGGGAGCTGTTTTTT.

DNA of the CDR3: TGTGCCAGTCTGGCTCCAACTAATGAAAAACTGTTTTTT. Its translation is CASLAPTNEKLFF. The gene calls are TRBV28 and TRBJ1-4; D unclear. The CDR3 length is 13 residues. Germline loops: CDR1 MDHEN, CDR2 SYDVKM. Trimming left V 9 bases short and J 0 bases short, with 8 bases between.

The rearrangement uses TRBV15 and TRBJ1-6; 7 nucleotides line up with TRBD1. The CDR3 consists of 14 residues. Germline values: CDR1 LNHNV, CDR2 YYDKDF (reference sequence). Trimming cost V 5 bases and J 5 bases; bases outside gene matches: 3. For the CDR3, the DNA is TGTGCCACCAGCCCGGGACAGAATAATTCACCCCTCCACTTT. Its translation: CATSPGQNNSPLHF.

The V call is TRBV28, the J call TRBJ1-2; D is uncertain. The CDR3 is 12 residues long. Trimming removed 5 bases from V and 4 bases from J, with 8 bases in between. The germline CDR1 and CDR2 sequences are MDHEN and SYDVKM. The CDR3 sequence is CASSGDTYGYTF. CDR3 bases: TGTGCCAGCAGTGGGGATACCTATGGCTACACCTTC.

V and J are TRBV27 and TRBJ2-3, with TRBD2 matching 10 bases. Germline values: CDR1 MNHEY, CDR2 SMNVEV (reference sequence). V was pared by 5 bases and J by 2 bases, with 7 bases of the junction left unmatched. This CDR3 is 16 amino acids long. The chain's CDR3 is CASSAWTSGHTDTQYF. CDR3 bases: TGTGCCAGCAGTGCCTGGACTAGCGGCCACACAGATACGCAGTATTTT.

This rearrangement joins TRBV28 to TRBJ1-2; D ambiguous. The V gene's germline CDR1 is MDHEN and CDR2 SYDVKM. Trimming pared 4 bases from V and 4 bases from J, leaving 7 bases between. The CDR3 has 12 amino acids. As DNA, the CDR3 is TGTGCCAGCAGTTCCAATGCCTATGGCTACACCTTC. Its translation is CASSSNAYGYTF.

The chain couples TRBV5-1 to TRBJ2-3; 7 bases match TRBD1. CDR3 length equals 14 residues. V gave up 4 bases and J gave up 0 bases; unmatched junction bases: 2. Germline V gene data show CDR1 as SGHRS and CDR2 as YFSETQ. DNA for the CDR3: TGCGCCAGCAGCCCGGGACAGAGCACAGATACGCAGTATTTT. Its translation is CASSPGQSTDTQYF.

The chain links TRBV28 to TRBJ1-2; D not certain. V was shortened by 7 bases and J by 5 bases, with 8 bases between the two germline ends. CDR1 and CDR2 from the germline V gene are MDHEN and SYDVKM. The CDR3 spans 11 residues. DNA for the CDR3: TGTGCCAGCAAGGAGCCGTATGGCTACACCTTC. It specifies CASKEPYGYTF.

This CDR3 is CASSEVGTGYNEQFF. The CDR3 DNA follows: TGTGCCAGCAGCGAGGTCGGGACAGGGTACAATGAGCAGTTCTTC. This chain joins TRBV7-3 and TRBJ2-1; 9 nucleotides line up with TRBD1. Germline CDR1 is SGHTA and CDR2 is FQGTGA. The J segment lost 4 bases and the V segment lost 5 bases, leaving 6 bases of the junction unmatched. CDR3 length: 15 amino acids.

This chain joins TRBV14 and TRBJ1-2; possibly TRBD1 for D (5 bases). This CDR3 is built from 15 residues. Between the trimmed V and J ends, which lost 4 bases and 2 bases, there was a span of 14 bases. Germline values: CDR1 SGHDN, CDR2 FVKESK. DNA for the CDR3: TGTGCCAGCAGCCCCGGGGCCCTCAAGAACTATGGCTACACCTTC. Protein: CASSPGALKNYGYTF.

J is TRBJ1-4 and V is TRBV4-2; possibly TRBD1 for D (6 bases). The germline CDR1 and CDR2 sequences are LGHNA and YNFKEQ. There are 17 residues in the CDR3. Trimming pared 1 base from V and 5 bases from J, leaving 17 bases between. CDR3 coding DNA: TGTGCCAGCAGCCAAGGGGCCTCAGACAGGTCAAATGAAAAACTGTTTTTT. Amino acid sequence: CASSQGASDRSNEKLFF.

V is TRBV3-1 (or the pseudogene TRBV3-2) and J is TRBJ2-7, with 7 bases that match TRBD1. The trim removed 0 bases at V and 0 bases at J, leaving 11 bases unmatched. The germline V gene has CDR1 LGHDT and CDR2 YNNKEL (reference sequence). This CDR3 comprises 18 residues. The DNA for the CDR3 is TGTGCCAGCAGCCAAGAATCGGGGACGGGACAGTTCTCCTACGAGCAGTACTTC. Protein: CASSQESGTGQFSYEQYF.